This TCR beta chain was captured by sequencing in a study of cytomegalovirus exposure and HLA in healthy donors. Study as a whole: The approximately 120 validation repertoires matched the 600 to 700 first-cohort repertoires in platform, a later analysis reported. General observations from the study: CMV antigen specificity of three CMV-associated chains was confirmed in vitro.

The germline gives CDR1 SEHNR, CDR2 FQNEAQ (reference sequence). V was clipped by 1 base and J by 2 bases, with 18 bases between them. The CDR3 runs to 17 residues. Data came from immunoSEQ multiplex PCR; TCRdb stores just in-frame clones and leaves some out. Altogether about 190,000 clones are present, 80% to 85% being singletons, with the ten largest covering approximately 3%. Of note for this clone: Its specificity is not known.

The donors were part of the validation cohort, which consisted of over a hundred subjects and was separate from the first cohort of under 750 subjects. This TCR was sampled from a woman aged 18-29 years in good health and CMV-seropositive. V gene TRBV7-9 combines with J gene TRBJ2-7; TRBD2 might be the D (6 bases). Specimen: PBMCs. CDR3 nucleotides: TGTGCCAGCAGCTTAGGGGGGACTCGCCTCAACCCCTACGAGCAGTACTTC. Its translation is CASSLGGTRLNPYEQYF.